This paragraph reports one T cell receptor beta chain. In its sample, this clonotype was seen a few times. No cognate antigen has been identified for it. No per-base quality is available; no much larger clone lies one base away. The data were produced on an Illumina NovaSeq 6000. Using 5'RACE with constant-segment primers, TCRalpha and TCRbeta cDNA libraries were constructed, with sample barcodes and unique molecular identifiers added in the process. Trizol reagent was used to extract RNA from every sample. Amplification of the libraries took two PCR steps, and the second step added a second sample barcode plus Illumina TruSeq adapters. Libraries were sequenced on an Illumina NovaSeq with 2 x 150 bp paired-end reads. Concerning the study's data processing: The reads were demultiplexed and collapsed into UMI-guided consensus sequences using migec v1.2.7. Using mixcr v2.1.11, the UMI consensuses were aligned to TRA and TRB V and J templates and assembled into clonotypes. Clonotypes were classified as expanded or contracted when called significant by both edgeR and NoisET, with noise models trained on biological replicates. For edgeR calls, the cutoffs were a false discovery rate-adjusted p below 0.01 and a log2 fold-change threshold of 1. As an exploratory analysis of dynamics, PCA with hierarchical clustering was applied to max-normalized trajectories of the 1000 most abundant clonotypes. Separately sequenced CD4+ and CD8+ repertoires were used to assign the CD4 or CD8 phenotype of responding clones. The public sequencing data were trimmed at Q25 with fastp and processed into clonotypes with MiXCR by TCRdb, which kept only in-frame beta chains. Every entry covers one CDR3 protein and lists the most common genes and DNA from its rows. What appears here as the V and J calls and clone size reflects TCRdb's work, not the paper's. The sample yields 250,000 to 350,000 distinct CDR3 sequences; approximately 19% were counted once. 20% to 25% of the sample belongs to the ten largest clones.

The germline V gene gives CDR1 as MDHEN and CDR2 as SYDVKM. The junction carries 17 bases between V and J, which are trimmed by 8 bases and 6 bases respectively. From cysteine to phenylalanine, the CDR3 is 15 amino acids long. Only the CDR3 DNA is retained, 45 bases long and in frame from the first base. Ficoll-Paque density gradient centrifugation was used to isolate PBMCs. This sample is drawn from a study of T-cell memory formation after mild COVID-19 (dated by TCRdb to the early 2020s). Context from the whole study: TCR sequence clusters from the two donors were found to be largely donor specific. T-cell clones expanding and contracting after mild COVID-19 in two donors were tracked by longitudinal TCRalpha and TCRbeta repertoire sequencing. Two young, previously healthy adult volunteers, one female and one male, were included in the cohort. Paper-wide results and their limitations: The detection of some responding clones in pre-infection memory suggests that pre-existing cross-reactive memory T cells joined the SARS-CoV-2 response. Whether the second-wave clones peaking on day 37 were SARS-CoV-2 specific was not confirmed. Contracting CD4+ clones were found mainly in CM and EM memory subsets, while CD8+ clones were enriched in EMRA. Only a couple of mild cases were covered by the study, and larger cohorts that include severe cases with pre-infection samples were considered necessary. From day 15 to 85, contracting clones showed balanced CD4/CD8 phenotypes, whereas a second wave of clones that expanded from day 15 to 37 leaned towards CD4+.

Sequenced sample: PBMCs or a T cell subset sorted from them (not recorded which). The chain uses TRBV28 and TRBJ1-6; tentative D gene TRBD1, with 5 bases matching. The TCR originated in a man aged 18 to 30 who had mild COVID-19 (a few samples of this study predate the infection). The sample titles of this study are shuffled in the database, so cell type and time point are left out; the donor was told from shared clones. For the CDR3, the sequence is CASLRPGPGNSPLHF. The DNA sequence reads TGTGCCAGCCTCCGACCAGGGCCGGGTAATTCACCCCTCCACTTT.